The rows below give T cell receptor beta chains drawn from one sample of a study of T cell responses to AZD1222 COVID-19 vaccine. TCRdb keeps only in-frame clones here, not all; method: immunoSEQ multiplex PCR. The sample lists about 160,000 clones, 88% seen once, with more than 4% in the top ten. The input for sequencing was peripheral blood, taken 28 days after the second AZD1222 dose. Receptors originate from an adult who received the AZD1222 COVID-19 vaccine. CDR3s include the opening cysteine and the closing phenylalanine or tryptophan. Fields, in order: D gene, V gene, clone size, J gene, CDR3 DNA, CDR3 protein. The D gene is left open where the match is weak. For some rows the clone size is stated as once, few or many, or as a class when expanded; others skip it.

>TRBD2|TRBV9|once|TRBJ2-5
TGTGCCAGCAGCGTCATACCCGGCGGACTAGGGACCCAAGAGACCCAGTACTTC
CASSVIPGGLGTQETQYF
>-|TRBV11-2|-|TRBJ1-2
TGTGCCAGCAGCTTGGGGTTGTCGGACTATGGCTACACCTTC
CASSLGLSDYGYTF
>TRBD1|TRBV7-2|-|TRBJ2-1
TGTGCCAGCCCCACAGGGGGGTTGGGGTACAATGAGCAGTTCTTC
CASPTGGLGYNEQFF
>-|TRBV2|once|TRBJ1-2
TGTGCCAGCAAAATCTCGGGAATCGCCTATGGCTACACCTTC
CASKISGIAYGYTF
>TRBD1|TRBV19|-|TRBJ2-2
TGTGCCAGTAGTATAGGACAGGGGGCACCGGGGGAGCTGTTTTTT
CASSIGQGAPGELFF
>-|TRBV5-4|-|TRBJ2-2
TGTGCCAGCAGCTTGGGGGGACCCCGAAACACCGGGGAGCTGTTTTTT
CASSLGGPRNTGELFF
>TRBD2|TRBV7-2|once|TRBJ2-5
TGTGCCAGCAGCTTCGGGGCATCCGGGGGGGGACAAGAGACCCAGTACTTC
CASSFGASGGGQETQYF
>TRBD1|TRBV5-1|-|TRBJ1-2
TGCGCCAGCAGCTTGGGGAGGACAGGGGGTTTTGGCTACACCTTC
CASSLGRTGGFGYTF
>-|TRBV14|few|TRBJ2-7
TGTGCCAGCAGCCTCTACGAGCAGTACTTC
CASSLYEQYF
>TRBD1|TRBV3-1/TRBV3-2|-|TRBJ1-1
TGTGCCAGCAGCCGAAGGACAGGGAACACTGAAGCTTTCTTT
CASSRRTGNTEAFF
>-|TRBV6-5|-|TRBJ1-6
TGTGCCAGCAGTTACGAGACAGGAAGTAATTCACCCCTCCACTTT
CASSYETGSNSPLHF
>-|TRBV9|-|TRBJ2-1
TGTGCCAGCAGTGACGACCAGGCGCGGCAGCCCTCCTACAATGAGCAGTTCTTC
CASSDDQARQPSYNEQFF
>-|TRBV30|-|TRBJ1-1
TGTGCCTGGAATGAGGACTCTTACACTGAAGCTTTCTTT
CAWNEDSYTEAFF
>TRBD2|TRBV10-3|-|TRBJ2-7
TGTGCCATCAGATCTAGCGGGTCTTCCTACGAGCAGTACTTC
CAIRSSGSSYEQYF
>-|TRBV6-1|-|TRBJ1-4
TGTGCCAGCAGTGACCCCGGGACCGTCTTTAATGAAAAACTGTTTTTT
CASSDPGTVFNEKLFF
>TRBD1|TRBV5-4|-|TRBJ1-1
TGTGCCAGCAGCCGCCCCGGGACAGAAATGAACACTGAAGCTTTCTTT
CASSRPGTEMNTEAFF
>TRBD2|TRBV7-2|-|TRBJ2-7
TGTGCCAGCAGCTTAGGCCGGCGGGGGGTCCCCTACGAGCAGTACTTC
CASSLGRRGVPYEQYF